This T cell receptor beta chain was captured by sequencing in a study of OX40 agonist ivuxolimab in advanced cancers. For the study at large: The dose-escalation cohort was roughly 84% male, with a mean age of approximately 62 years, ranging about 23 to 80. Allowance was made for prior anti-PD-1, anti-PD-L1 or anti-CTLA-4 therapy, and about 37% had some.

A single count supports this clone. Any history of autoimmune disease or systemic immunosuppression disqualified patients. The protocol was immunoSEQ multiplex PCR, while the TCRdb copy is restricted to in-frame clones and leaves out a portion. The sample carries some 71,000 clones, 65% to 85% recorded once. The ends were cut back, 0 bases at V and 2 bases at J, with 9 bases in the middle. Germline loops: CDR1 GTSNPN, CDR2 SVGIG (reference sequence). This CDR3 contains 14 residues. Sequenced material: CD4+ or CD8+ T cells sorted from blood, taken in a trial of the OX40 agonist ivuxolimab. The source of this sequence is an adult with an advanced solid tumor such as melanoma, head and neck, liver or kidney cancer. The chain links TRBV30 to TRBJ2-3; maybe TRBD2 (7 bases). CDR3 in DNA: TGTGCCTGGAGTGTGGGGGGGCCCACAGATACGCAGTATTTT. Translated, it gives CAWSVGGPTDTQYF.